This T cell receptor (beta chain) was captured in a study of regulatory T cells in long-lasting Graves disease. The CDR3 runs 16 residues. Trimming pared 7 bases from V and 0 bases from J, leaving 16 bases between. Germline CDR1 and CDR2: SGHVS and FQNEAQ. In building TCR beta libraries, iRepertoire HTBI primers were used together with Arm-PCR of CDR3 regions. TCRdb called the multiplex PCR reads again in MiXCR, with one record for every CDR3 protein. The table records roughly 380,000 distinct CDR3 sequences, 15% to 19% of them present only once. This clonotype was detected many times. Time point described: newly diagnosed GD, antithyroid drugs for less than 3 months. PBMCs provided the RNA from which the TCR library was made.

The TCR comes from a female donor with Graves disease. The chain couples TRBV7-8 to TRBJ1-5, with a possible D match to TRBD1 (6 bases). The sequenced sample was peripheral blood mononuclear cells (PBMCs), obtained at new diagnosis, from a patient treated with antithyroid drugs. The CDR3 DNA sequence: TGTGCCAGCAACGCCGGGACAATCTATAGCAATCAGCCCCAGCATTTT. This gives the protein CASNAGTIYSNQPQHF.